A single sample is the source of the 17 T cell receptor beta chains below, sequenced in a study of shared clonotypes between healthy human individuals. The table came from immunoSEQ multiplex PCR; TCRdb's copy has only in-frame clones and leaves some out. The table includes about 510,000 clones, 90% to 97% detected once. Sequenced material: naive CD4+ T cells sorted from blood. Subset defined: CD45RA+ positively selected. Receptors were obtained from a woman in her twenties or thirties in good health.

V and J are TRBV7-6 and TRBJ2-5; perhaps TRBD2 as D (5 bases). With 5 bases removed from V and 4 bases from J, the gap between germline ends came to 11 bases. This CDR3 has 13 residues. Germline-derived CDR1 and CDR2 are SGHVS and FNYEAQ. CDR3 in DNA: TGTGCCAGCAGCATCACTAGTTTAGAGACCCAGTACTTC. It specifies CASSITSLETQYF.

This rearrangement joins TRBV5-1 to TRBJ2-7, with D unclear. Germline lookup yields CDR1 SGHRS and CDR2 YFSETQ. V was shortened by 3 bases and J by 2 bases, with 15 bases between the two germline ends. There are 15 residues in the CDR3. CDR3 region: CASSSNSGLPYEQYF. CDR3 DNA sequence: TGCGCCAGCAGCTCGAATTCCGGGCTACCCTACGAGCAGTACTTC.

The rearrangement links TRBV10-3 to TRBJ1-6; D is ambiguous. Germline lookup yields CDR1 ENHRY and CDR2 SYGVKD. This CDR3 is built from 14 residues. Between the trimmed V and J ends, which lost 2 bases and 7 bases, there was a span of 9 bases. The CDR3 DNA follows: TGTGCCATCAGTGAGGAGACGGTGAATTCACCCCTCCACTTT. It yields the protein CAISEETVNSPLHF.

This clone was seen only once. The chain recombines TRBV27 with TRBJ1-5, with 9 bases fitting TRBD1. The CDR3 covers 19 residues. Germline V gene lookup returns CDR1 MNHEY and CDR2 SMNVEV (reference sequence). With V trimmed by 3 bases and J by 1 base, 13 bases remained unmatched. The CDR3 DNA reads TGTGCCAGCAGTTTTTATCCGGGACAGGGCCTTTTAAGCAATCAGCCCCAGCATTTT. Amino acid sequence: CASSFYPGQGLLSNQPQHF.

The J gene is TRBJ2-5, the V gene TRBV28; D is unclear. The CDR3 runs to 14 residues. Germline CDR1 reads MDHEN; CDR2 reads SYDVKM. V lost 6 bases and J lost 5, with 16 bases in between. For the CDR3, the DNA is TGTGCCAGCAGCCCCGTAGGGCCACGGGAGACCCAGTACTTC. Amino acids: CASSPVGPRETQYF.

This chain uses TRBV28 with TRBJ2-5; tentatively, D is TRBD2 (5 bases). CDR1 is MDHEN, CDR2 SYDVKM, per germline. V was cut by 2 bases and J by 7 bases, with 14 bases left in between. This CDR3 has 14 residues. The CDR3 DNA sequence: TGTGCCAGCAGTTTAAGCGGAGGTTTAGGGACCCAGTACTTC. Protein: CASSLSGGLGTQYF.

The chain carries TRBV5-1 and TRBJ1-5; TRBD1 agrees at 7 bases. This CDR3 is 14 amino acids long. The V and J ends lost 1 base and 4 bases, in that order; junction bases with no gene match: 2. CDR1 SGHRS and CDR2 YFSETQ come from the germline V gene. The CDR3 sequence: CASSLTGENQPQHF. CDR3 DNA: TGCGCCAGCAGCTTGACAGGGGAGAATCAGCCCCAGCATTTT.

On this clone itself: Other DNA sequences in the sample encode the same CDR3. V usage is TRBV19 and J usage is TRBJ1-1; D not certain. From germline, CDR1 is LNHDA and CDR2 SQIVND (reference sequence). CDR3 length: 13 residues. V was clipped by 5 bases and J by 4 bases, with 11 bases between them. CDR3 DNA sequence: TGTGCCAGTAGTTCAGGCGTCGGCACTGAAGCTTTCTTT. This translates into CASSSGVGTEAFF.

The chain combines TRBV28 with TRBJ2-4; D may be TRBD2 (5 bases). The CDR3 covers 14 residues. The germline V gene encodes CDR1 MDHEN and CDR2 SYDVKM. Between the trimmed V and J ends, which lost 3 bases and 8 bases, there was a span of 14 bases. The CDR3 bases are TGTGCCAGCAGTTTTCGAGGGATAGAAGACATTCAGTACTTC. Its protein product is CASSFRGIEDIQYF.

The chain joins TRBV10-2 to TRBJ1-5; TRBD1 matches at 8 bases. The germline V gene encodes CDR1 WSHSY and CDR2 SAAADI. The V and J ends lost 6 bases and 5 bases, in that order; junction bases with no gene match: 6. This CDR3 comprises 14 residues. The CDR3 spells CASSLDRDDQPQHF. CDR3 DNA sequence: TGCGCCAGCAGCCTGGACAGGGATGATCAGCCCCAGCATTTT.

This rearrangement joins TRBV16 to TRBJ1-1; D is possibly TRBD1 (5 bases). This CDR3 region has 15 residues. V was trimmed by 1 base and J by 3 bases, leaving 12 bases between them. Germline V CDR1 and CDR2: KGHSY, FQNENV. The CDR3 coding sequence is TGTGCCAGCAGCCAATTAGGGGCTCGGGACACTGAAGCTTTCTTT. Its translation is CASSQLGARDTEAFF.

The gene calls are TRBV28 and TRBJ1-1, with D unresolved. V was cut by 1 base and J by 5 bases, with 8 bases left in between. Germline CDR1 is MDHEN and CDR2 is SYDVKM. The CDR3 totals 13 residues. The CDR3 region has the DNA TGTGCCAGCAGTTTATTGGCTGGAACTGAAGCTTTCTTT. Encoded protein: CASSLLAGTEAFF. Full variable domain (outside the CDR3, taken from reference TRBV28 and TRBJ1-1): DVKVTQSSRYLVKRTGEKVFLECVQDMDHENMFWYRQDPGLGLRLIYFSYDVKMKEKGDIPEGYSVSREKKERFSLILESASTNQTSMYLCASSLLAGTEAFFGQGTRLTVV.

The V gene is TRBV7-2, the J gene TRBJ2-7; 13 nucleotides line up with TRBD2. The CDR3 is 16 amino acids. J gave up 4 bases and V 1 base, and 4 bases lay outside the gene matches. Looked up from germline, CDR1 is SGHTA and CDR2 is FQGNSA. The CDR3 sequence is CASSLGGLAGAYEQYF. The CDR3 DNA sequence: TGTGCCAGCAGCTTAGGTGGACTAGCGGGAGCTTACGAGCAGTACTTC.

The V gene is TRBV18, the J gene TRBJ2-3; D gene unclear. Deletions cut 6 bases from V and 2 bases from J, with 9 bases between. Germline V CDR1 and CDR2: KGHSH, LQKENI. There are 13 residues in the CDR3. The CDR3 DNA sequence: TGTGCCAGCTCCCTAACAGACACAGATACGCAGTATTTT. Its protein is CASSLTDTDTQYF.

This chain joins TRBV19 and TRBJ1-6; 10 bases fit TRBD1. The CDR3 spans 13 residues. The V gene's germline CDR1 is LNHDA and CDR2 SQIVND (reference sequence). Germline trimming cut 9 bases from V and 7 bases from J; bases unmatched to any gene: 3. This CDR3 reads CARKDRGNSPLHF. Here the CDR3 DNA reads TGTGCCAGGAAGGACAGGGGGAATTCACCCCTCCACTTT.

The CDR3 DNA reads as TGCGCCAGCAGTTCGAATGAAAAACTGTTTTTT. Its protein is CASSSNEKLFF. The chain uses TRBV4-1 and TRBJ1-4; D remains ambiguous. Germline V gives CDR1 MGHRA, CDR2 YSYEKL. The length of the CDR3 is 11 residues. V lost 6 bases and J 5 bases, leaving 4 bases between the germline ends.

The chain couples TRBV5-1 to TRBJ1-1; D is unresolved. The CDR3 is 13 amino acids. Germline CDR1 and CDR2: SGHRS and YFSETQ. V was clipped by 2 bases and J by 0 bases, with 5 bases between them. In DNA form, the CDR3 reads TGCGCCAGCAGCTTTAACATGAACACTGAAGCTTTCTTT. This encodes CASSFNMNTEAFF.